This T cell receptor (beta chain) is drawn from a study of radiotherapy plus CTLA-4 blockade in lung cancer (dated by TCRdb to between 2018 and 2020). About the investigation overall: Among enrolled patients, 15% to 20% had an objective response and 31% reached disease control.

The investigation overall reported the following: After treatment with radiotherapy and ipilimumab, TCR clones that came from tumors expanded in the peripheral blood. Early dynamic changes in blood T cell clones, together with increased serum interferon-beta after radiation, were reported as the strongest predictors of response.

Receptor libraries were prepared by the immunoSEQ multiplex PCR assay. Imported from immuneACCESS, the table was reduced by TCRdb to in-frame sequences with V and J called. These copies leave out some clones; in studies compared against another copy, an unresolved V gene accounts for under half, and the cause of the remainder is not known. In all, the sample holds roughly 100,000 clones, and more than 70% of those were seen once. Clones ranked in the top ten supply roughly 2.3% of the sample. Turning to this clone: The specificity of this receptor is unknown. No quality values exist for individual bases; no much larger clone is one base distant.

V is shortened by 5 bases, J by 5 bases, and the region joining them spans 10 bases. The CDR3 holds 14 amino acids from the cysteine to the phenylalanine. Solely the CDR3 DNA is kept, with 42 bases framed from the first base. CDR1 and CDR2 (SGHAT, FQDESV) derive from the germline V gene (reference sequence). Focal radiation therapy combined with CTLA-4 blockade (ipilimumab) was tested in patients with chemo-refractory metastatic non-small-cell lung cancer. This receptor chain uses TRBV11-1 and TRBJ1-6; there is no confident call for the D gene. Specimen: peripheral blood, collected from a patient treated with radiotherapy plus ipilimumab. The receptor's source is a human donor with non-small cell lung cancer that progressed on radiotherapy plus ipilimumab. Some clones in this sample may be carry-over from other donors' samples. DNA sequence: TGTGCCAGCAGCCGCCGGGCAAATAATTCACCCCTCCACTTT. It specifies CASSRRANNSPLHF. The reference TRBV11-1 and TRBJ1-6 proteins fill in what lies around the CDR3, so the full variable domain reads EAEVAQSPRYKITEKSQAVAFWCDPISGHATLYWYRQILGQGPELLVQFQDESVVDDSQLPKDRFSAERLKGVDSTLKIQPAELGDSAMYLCASSRRANNSPLHFGNGTRLTVT.